This entry is about one T cell receptor beta chain. Its antigen specificity is not known. No quality values exist for individual bases; no much larger clone is one base distant. The data originate from a study of T and B cells in COVID-19 patients (TCRdb year 2020). With regard to the full study: In this study, adaptive immunity was profiled in COVID-19 patients who either had active infection or had recovered, using TRB and IGH repertoire sequencing of peripheral blood. Over 8 million TCR sequences were analysed in a TCR and BCR sequence repository that covered 35 or so patients and approximately 69 time points. In the active-infection cohort, about 90% of the 20 patients had comorbidities linked to unfavorable COVID-19 outcome. A recovered cohort comprised 19 patients contributing roughly 20 samples, mostly after mild to moderate COVID-19 managed as outpatients. As many as 9 follow-up blood samples were taken per patient, and some of the samples covered different disease stages within the same individual. Of the approximately 21 patients in the active-infection cohort, approximately 12 were critically ill and needed mechanical ventilation or ECMO. The recovered cohort had a median age of roughly 30 years, compared with 55 to 70 years in the active-infection cohort. Repertoire analyses used an age-matched reference group of approximately 40 healthy donors who were negative for COVID-19 antibodies as the comparison. A couple of patients were included in both the recovered and active cohorts because samples were available from active disease and after recovery. Results the study describes overall, beyond this receptor: The cohort was considered too small to assess HLA contributions to COVID-19 susceptibility or severity. Prospective validation of the reported TCR clusters was stated to be required before clinical use. A total of roughly 2,500 exclusive TCR clusters, including under 40 low-pGen clusters, were found in the recovered cohort. During active COVID-19 the TRB repertoires were highly clonal, but at recovery diversity and richness rose above the levels seen in healthy donors. TRBV/TRBJ gene usage was reported as strongly skewed in patients with COVID-19. Specific T cell subsets (CD4+/Treg/CD8+) and sorted SARS-CoV-2-responsive or tetramer+ T cells had not yet been sequenced, with those experiments still ongoing. Blood samples obtained from mildly ill patients during symptoms, as well as early samples obtained from severe cases, were available only in scarce numbers.

Genomic DNA extracted from blood was used in amounts of 250-500 ng for amplification of TRB repertoires. From cysteine to phenylalanine, the CDR3 is 13 amino acids long. This entry keeps only the CDR3 DNA: 39 bases, framed from base 1. As encoded in the germline V gene, CDR1 is KGHSH while CDR2 is LQKENI. Germline trimming: 2 bases from V, 9 bases from J; junction bases outside gene matches: 7. The listed sequencing device is Illumina MiSeq. Multiplex PCR with BIOMED2 TRB-A/B primer pools was used to amplify the TRB rearrangements. Illumina-compatible adapters and 7-nucleotide sample barcodes were attached to the amplicons through two consecutive PCRs. Phusion HS II polymerase was used for all library PCRs. The amplicons were purified from gel with the NucleoSpin Gel and PCR Clean-up kit, measured on Qubit, and combined at 4 nM. The quality of the amplicon pool was checked on an Agilent 2100 Bioanalyzer prior to Illumina next-generation sequencing. For the original study's pipeline: MiXCR 3.0.8 with the default MiXCR reference library was used to annotate TRB rearrangements. Non-productive reads and sequences with fewer than 2 reads were removed, and every unique CDR3 nucleotide sequence was treated as one clone. Clonality, diversity, richness and V-J gene usage were calculated in R 3.5.1. GLIPH2 was used for TCR clustering by CDR3 similarity, and generation probabilities were calculated by OLGA. GLIPH2 clusters were kept only if they contained at least four unique TCR clonotypes found in at least three individuals. TCRdb applied fastp at Q25 and MiXCR to the public reads, then kept only in-frame beta chains. One record per CDR3 amino acid sequence lists the most common genes and DNA. The V and J calls and clone size are TCRdb's, not the authors'. In all, the sample holds 6,000 or so distinct CDR3 sequences, and roughly a quarter of those were seen once. Jointly, the top ten make up just under 20% of the sample.

The receptor was derived from a human donor with active COVID-19. The receptor chain draws on TRBV18 and TRBJ2-7; TRBD2 fits 7 bases in the junction. Source material: blood. The CDR3 protein sequence reads: CASSPATSWWQYF. The DNA is as follows: TGTGCCAGCTCACCAGCGACTAGCTGGTGGCAGTACTTC.